The subject of this entry is one TCR beta chain. The data derive from a study of technical replicates of blood from several donors. Profiling relied on immunoSEQ multiplex PCR, and the TCRdb table lists in-frame clones only, not all of them. The sample lists 75,000 to 80,000 clones; roughly 94% were seen once. The clonotype comes from a human donor in good health. The sample comprised T cells isolated from PBMCs.

CDR3 residues: CASSVGLSSYNEQFF. The CDR3 DNA sequence: TGTGCCAGCAGCGTAGGCCTTAGCTCCTACAATGAGCAGTTCTTC. The rearrangement links TRBV9 to TRBJ2-1, with D unclear. The V end was cut by 0 bases, the J end by 0 bases, with 7 bases between. CDR1 is SGDLS, CDR2 YYNGEE, per germline. The CDR3 spans 15 residues.